This TCR beta chain was recovered during a study of early T cells in non-severe SARS-CoV-2 infection. cDNA molecules, individually, were tagged with unique molecular identifiers. TCRdb analysed the 5' RACE reads with MiXCR anew, one entry per CDR3 protein. The data show approximately 77,000 distinct CDR3 sequences, around 15% seen once. The CDR3 consists of 15 residues. The germline V gene encodes CDR1 SGHAT and CDR2 FQNNGV. V was pared by 3 bases and J by 2 bases, with 8 bases between. The source is an adult who was a healthcare worker with PCR-confirmed SARS-CoV-2 infection or an uninfected control (not recorded which). The chain joins TRBV11-2 to TRBJ1-6, with TRBD1 as a possible D gene (6 bases). The sample taken for sequencing was whole blood. Written as DNA, the CDR3 is TGTGCCAGCAGCTTCCGGGACACCTATAATTCACCCCTCCACTTT. Translated: CASSFRDTYNSPLHF.